Below are 11 T cell receptor beta chains sequenced from a single sample in a study of early stage breast cancer tumors. The repertoire was sequenced with immunoSEQ multiplex PCR; TCRdb's copy has only in-frame clones and lacks some. The table includes more than 55,000 clones, approximately 80% detected once. The material sequenced was blood. These receptors all come from a person between 35 and 49 years old with breast cancer.

The chain employs TRBV28 and TRBJ2-5, with TRBD1 matching over 8 bases. CDR3 length: 13 amino acids. V lost 7 bases to trimming and J lost 5 bases; unmatched junction nucleotides: 6. CDR1 is MDHEN, CDR2 SYDVKM, per germline. CDR3 bases: TGTGCCAGCACCAGGGGGCGCGGTGAGACCCAGTACTTC. Its protein is CASTRGRGETQYF.

The table lists this clone with a count of one. This rearrangement joins TRBV5-5 to TRBJ2-7; D is unclear. This CDR3 spans 16 amino acids. V shed 2 bases and J shed 3 bases, with 18 bases lying between them. From germline, CDR1 is SGHKS and CDR2 YYEKEE (reference sequence). As DNA, the CDR3 is TGTGCCAGCAGCTTTGGATCGGACGGCGGATTCTACGAGCAGTACTTC. It is translated as CASSFGSDGGFYEQYF.

The chain has TRBV18 and TRBJ1-3; possible D gene TRBD1, 5 bases. The V end lost 3 bases, the J end lost 0 bases, and 12 bases lay between the germline ends. The CDR3 is 16 amino acids. CDR1 KGHSH and CDR2 LQKENI come from the germline V gene. Here the CDR3 reads CASSPSGTDSGNTIYF. The CDR3 bases are TGTGCCAGCTCACCTTCCGGGACTGACTCTGGAAACACCATATATTTT.

There are a few counts of this clone. The chain employs TRBV30 and TRBJ1-2, with D hard to call. Germline V gene data show CDR1 as GTSNPN and CDR2 as SVGIG (reference sequence). The CDR3 sequence is 13 residues long. V lost 4 bases, J lost 4 bases, and 13 bases lay in between. CDR3 loop: CAWKVERVYGYTF. For the CDR3, the DNA is TGTGCCTGGAAAGTGGAACGGGTCTATGGCTACACCTTC.

The genes are TRBV5-6 and TRBJ1-4; 8 bases map to TRBD1. The CDR3 sequence is 15 residues long. With V trimmed by 3 bases and J by 6 bases, 7 bases remained unmatched. In germline, CDR1 is SGHDT, CDR2 YYEEEE. The CDR3 loop reads CASSSYRGSDEKLFF. The DNA of the CDR3 is TGTGCCAGCAGCTCCTACAGGGGGAGTGATGAAAAACTGTTTTTT.

This clone was recorded a few times. The chain recombines TRBV2 with TRBJ2-3; D gene uncertain. The germline V and J ends were trimmed by 7 bases and 2 bases, with 4 bases remaining between them. The CDR3 runs to 11 residues. From germline, CDR1 is SNHLY and CDR2 FYNNEI. The CDR3 region has the DNA TGTGCCAGCACTTTCACAGATACGCAGTATTTT. Protein sequence: CASTFTDTQYF.

CDR3 residues: CASSSGTSGIDEQFF. CDR3 in DNA: TGTGCCAGTAGTTCTGGGACTAGCGGGATCGATGAGCAGTTCTTC. The chain combines TRBV19 with TRBJ2-1, with 13 bases matching TRBD2. V lost 5 bases and J lost 8; bases outside the gene matches: 6. The germline V gene has CDR1 LNHDA and CDR2 SQIVND (reference sequence). This CDR3 contains 15 residues.

This clone was observed a few times. The gene calls are TRBV28 and TRBJ1-5; D remains ambiguous. From germline, CDR1 is MDHEN and CDR2 SYDVKM. The V end was cut by 4 bases, the J end by 6 bases, with 10 bases between. This CDR3 is built from 13 residues. The CDR3 coding sequence is TGTGCCAGCAGTTCCGGGTTCCCTCAGCCCCAGCATTTT. Protein product: CASSSGFPQPQHF.

The chain links TRBV11-1 to TRBJ2-7, with 9 bases aligning to TRBD1. The germline gives CDR1 SGHAT, CDR2 FQDESV (reference sequence). The CDR3 is 17 amino acids. With V trimmed by 1 base and J by 4 bases, 11 bases remained unmatched. The DNA for the CDR3 is TGTGCCAGCAGCTTAGTCCGTGCCGGGACAGGGAGGTACGAGCAGTACTTC. It yields the protein CASSLVRAGTGRYEQYF.

This clone showed up just a few times. The gene calls are TRBV15 and TRBJ2-5, with 8 bases aligning to TRBD1. The CDR3 contains 14 residues. Germline assignment: CDR1 LNHNV and CDR2 YYDKDF (reference sequence). Germline trimming cut 6 bases from V and 2 bases from J; bases unmatched to any gene: 5. The CDR3 reads CATRPGQAQETQYF. The CDR3 coding sequence is TGTGCCACCAGACCGGGACAGGCACAAGAGACCCAGTACTTC.

This chain links TRBV5-6 with TRBJ1-2; 7 bases are shared with TRBD1. V shed 1 base and J 4 bases; nucleotides not matched to a gene: 7. The germline V gene encodes CDR1 SGHDT and CDR2 YYEEEE. The CDR3 consists of 15 residues. In DNA form, the CDR3 reads TGTGCCAGCAGCTTGCGGGGACAGCTACTCTATGGCTACACCTTC. Translating it yields CASSLRGQLLYGYTF.